Listed below are T cell receptor beta chains from one sample, sequenced in a study of radiation and T cells in renal cell carcinoma. Only in-frame clones appear in the TCRdb table, and some are missing; sequencing was by immunoSEQ multiplex PCR. The table includes 100,000 to 150,000 clones, roughly four fifths detected once. The sample was blood, taken from a patient whose treatment included radiotherapy and nephrectomy. The origin of the receptors is a man between 45 and 60 years old with renal cell carcinoma. Both conserved end residues are part of each CDR3. D genes are given only for firm matches. The size entry is marked missing in some rows and otherwise reads once, few, many or a size class.

v_gene: TRBV6-5; d_gene: -; j_gene: TRBJ2-2; abundance: few; CDR3nt: TGTGCCAGCAGTTACTCGAACGTGGTCGGGGAGCTGTTTTTT; CDR3aa: CASSYSNVVGELFF
v_gene: TRBV6-1; d_gene: -; j_gene: TRBJ2-2; abundance: -; CDR3nt: TGTGCCAGCAGTGAACCAACAGGATCGTTGAACACCGGGGAGCTGTTTTTT; CDR3aa: CASSEPTGSLNTGELFF
v_gene: TRBV18; d_gene: TRBD2; j_gene: TRBJ2-5; abundance: -; CDR3nt: TGTGCCAGCTCACCTCCGACTAGCGGGAGTCAAGAGACCCAGTACTTC; CDR3aa: CASSPPTSGSQETQYF
v_gene: TRBV5-1; d_gene: TRBD2; j_gene: TRBJ2-1; abundance: many; CDR3nt: TGCGCCAGCAGCCGATCGGGAGCGGGAGGAGGCTCCTACAATGAGCAGTTCTTC; CDR3aa: CASSRSGAGGGSYNEQFF
v_gene: TRBV4-2; d_gene: -; j_gene: TRBJ2-3; abundance: large; CDR3nt: TGTGCCAGCAGCCAAGAAAGGTGGTCAGATACGCAGTATTTT; CDR3aa: CASSQERWSDTQYF
v_gene: TRBV7-7; d_gene: TRBD1; j_gene: TRBJ2-4; abundance: once; CDR3nt: TGTGCTAGCAGCTTTTCACAGGGGGACATTCAGTACTTC; CDR3aa: CASSFSQGDIQYF
v_gene: TRBV18; d_gene: TRBD1; j_gene: TRBJ1-1; abundance: -; CDR3nt: TGTGCCAGCTCGCCTCAGGGGGGCACTGAAGCTTTCTTT; CDR3aa: CASSPQGGTEAFF
v_gene: TRBV15; d_gene: TRBD2; j_gene: TRBJ2-1; abundance: many; CDR3nt: TGTGCCACCAGCAGAGATCAGGGACTAGCTGAAGAGCAGTTCTTC; CDR3aa: CATSRDQGLAEEQFF
v_gene: TRBV21-1; d_gene: -; j_gene: TRBJ1-2; abundance: many; CDR3nt: TGTGCCAGCGCCCACCCCCCCGACACCTACACCTTC; CDR3aa: CASAHPPDTYTF
v_gene: TRBV9; d_gene: -; j_gene: TRBJ2-1; abundance: -; CDR3nt: TGTGCCAGCAGCGTACACCCCAATGAGCAGTTCTTC; CDR3aa: CASSVHPNEQFF
v_gene: TRBV29-1; d_gene: TRBD1; j_gene: TRBJ2-2; abundance: -; CDR3nt: TGCAGCGTCGGGACAGGGGGCGGGGAGCTGTTTTTT; CDR3aa: CSVGTGGGELFF
v_gene: TRBV13; d_gene: -; j_gene: TRBJ1-1; abundance: medium-sized; CDR3nt: TGTGCCAGCAGCTTAGGCGGCGCAGGAATCACTGAAGCTTTCTTT; CDR3aa: CASSLGGAGITEAFF
v_gene: TRBV21-1; d_gene: -; j_gene: TRBJ1-1; abundance: -; CDR3nt: TGTGCCAGCAGTCGACAGGGTGAAAACACTGAAGCTTTCTTT; CDR3aa: CASSRQGENTEAFF
v_gene: TRBV4-1; d_gene: -; j_gene: TRBJ1-2; abundance: -; CDR3nt: TGCGCCAGCCATGGGCCAGGGGCCGGCGGGGGTGGCTACACCTTC; CDR3aa: CASHGPGAGGGGYTF
v_gene: TRBV19; d_gene: -; j_gene: TRBJ2-5; abundance: -; CDR3nt: TGTGCCAGTAGTATTGTGACAACCAACCAAGAGACCCAGTACTTC; CDR3aa: CASSIVTTNQETQYF
v_gene: TRBV11-2; d_gene: TRBD2; j_gene: TRBJ2-5; abundance: -; CDR3nt: TGTGCCAGCAGCTTAGATCCTAGCGGGGGATACCAAGAGACCCAGTACTTC; CDR3aa: CASSLDPSGGYQETQYF
v_gene: TRBV9; d_gene: -; j_gene: TRBJ2-1; abundance: -; CDR3nt: TGTGCCAGCAGCGCTGATGGGGGTACCTACAATGAGCAGTTCTTC; CDR3aa: CASSADGGTYNEQFF
v_gene: TRBV27; d_gene: -; j_gene: TRBJ2-7; abundance: -; CDR3nt: TGTGCCAGCAGTACCTACTCGCAAGGTTTAAGTGAGCAGTACTTC; CDR3aa: CASSTYSQGLSEQYF
v_gene: TRBV30; d_gene: TRBD1; j_gene: TRBJ2-1; abundance: -; CDR3nt: TGTGCCTCGACAGGGGGCTTTAACAATGAGCAGTTCTTC; CDR3aa: CASTGGFNNEQFF
v_gene: TRBV19; d_gene: TRBD1; j_gene: TRBJ1-4; abundance: -; CDR3nt: TGTGCCAGTTGCAGGGACAGGGCAGAAAAACTGTTTTTT; CDR3aa: CASCRDRAEKLFF
v_gene: TRBV5-1; d_gene: TRBD1; j_gene: TRBJ2-7; abundance: -; CDR3nt: TGCGCCAGCAGCGTGGACAGGGGGCGCTCCTACGAGCAGTACTTC; CDR3aa: CASSVDRGRSYEQYF
v_gene: TRBV9; d_gene: TRBD2; j_gene: TRBJ2-7; abundance: few; CDR3nt: TGTGCCAGCAGCGGGGGATTTTTCGGGAGGGTAGGCGAGCAGTACTTC; CDR3aa: CASSGGFFGRVGEQYF
v_gene: TRBV29-1; d_gene: -; j_gene: TRBJ1-2; abundance: -; CDR3nt: TGCAGCGGACGGACGGAAAACTATGGCTACACCTTC; CDR3aa: CSGRTENYGYTF
v_gene: TRBV30; d_gene: -; j_gene: TRBJ2-2; abundance: -; CDR3nt: TGTGCCTGGAGCCCCGGACCAAACACCGGGGAGCTGTTTTTT; CDR3aa: CAWSPGPNTGELFF
v_gene: TRBV5-4; d_gene: -; j_gene: TRBJ2-7; abundance: once; CDR3nt: TGTGCCAGCAGCTTGAAACAGTACGAGCAGTACTTC; CDR3aa: CASSLKQYEQYF
v_gene: TRBV7-8; d_gene: -; j_gene: TRBJ1-2; abundance: -; CDR3nt: TGTGCCAGCAGCTTAGACAGGTTTGATAACTATGGCTACACCTTC; CDR3aa: CASSLDRFDNYGYTF
v_gene: TRBV5-1; d_gene: -; j_gene: TRBJ2-1; abundance: -; CDR3nt: TGCGCCAGCAGCTGGGACTACAGGGGTTCCTACAATGAGCAGTTCTTC; CDR3aa: CASSWDYRGSYNEQFF